The rows below give T cell receptor beta chains drawn from one sample of a study of CD8+CD57+ T cells in acquired aplastic anemia. MiXCR, run by TCRdb on the reads, gives a single entry per CDR3 protein. The sample holds roughly 160,000 distinct CDR3 sequences, less than 60% seen once. Input material: sorted CD4+, CD8+, or CD8+CD57+ T cells (not recorded which) from PBMCs. Source of these receptors: a human donor with aplastic anemia. The CDR3 runs from the conserved cysteine through the conserved F or W. The D gene is left open where the match is weak. Clone size is shown for a subset of rows, as once, few, many or a class of expanded clone.

CDR3 protein | CDR3 DNA | D gene | J gene | V gene | clone size
CASSLELGTSKRETQYF | TGTGCCAGCAGCTTGGAACTCGGGACTAGTAAAAGGGAGACCCAGTACTTC | TRBD2 | TRBJ2-5 | TRBV5-4 | NA
CASSIARKGRETQYF | TGTGCCAGTAGTATAGCCCGTAAAGGCAGGGAGACCCAGTACTTC | NA | TRBJ2-5 | TRBV19 | NA
CATSDRQGGVYQETQYF | TGTGCCACCAGTGATCGACAGGGGGGGGTGTACCAAGAGACCCAGTACTTC | TRBD1 | TRBJ2-5 | TRBV24-1 | NA
CASSEASGAGQPQHF | TGTGCCAGCAGTGAGGCCTCAGGGGCAGGTCAGCCCCAGCATTTT | NA | TRBJ1-5 | TRBV2 | NA
CAISEVGAGETQYF | TGTGCCATCAGTGAGGTGGGGGCTGGGGAGACCCAGTACTTC | NA | TRBJ2-5 | TRBV10-3 | few
CASSLLLGMGQKETQYF | TGTGCCAGCAGCTTACTTCTGGGCATGGGACAGAAAGAGACCCAGTACTTC | TRBD1 | TRBJ2-5 | TRBV7-9 | many
CSANTYLPPDTQYF | TGCAGTGCCAACACCTACCTTCCTCCGGATACGCAGTATTTT | NA | TRBJ2-3 | TRBV20-1 | many
CASRLAASNEQYF | TGTGCCAGCAGGTTAGCGGCAAGCAACGAGCAGTACTTC | NA | TRBJ2-7 | TRBV7-2 | many
CSASVVNTGELFF | TGCAGTGCTAGCGTCGTGAACACCGGGGAGCTGTTTTTT | NA | TRBJ2-2 | TRBV20-1 | NA
CAISATSGRVYNEQFF | TGTGCCATCAGTGCGACTAGCGGGAGGGTCTACAATGAGCAGTTCTTC | TRBD2 | TRBJ2-1 | TRBV10-3 | NA
CASGLNVGLAGSTDTQYF | TGCGCCAGCGGTTTGAACGTCGGACTAGCGGGATCTACAGATACGCAGTATTTT | TRBD2 | TRBJ2-3 | TRBV5-1 | many
CASSTRGGTQYF | TGTGCCAGCAGCACCCGGGGTGGTACGCAGTATTTT | NA | TRBJ2-3 | TRBV7-9 | NA
CASSPLAGGPNEQFF | TGCGCCAGCAGCCCCCTGGCGGGAGGGCCAAATGAGCAGTTCTTC | TRBD2 | TRBJ2-1 | TRBV5-1 | many
CASSYANKETQYF | TGTGCCAGCAGTTACGCAAACAAAGAGACCCAGTACTTC | NA | TRBJ2-5 | TRBV6-2/TRBV6-3 | many
CATARGLNTEAFF | TGTGCCACCGCGAGAGGACTGAACACTGAAGCTTTCTTT | NA | TRBJ1-1 | TRBV10-3 | NA
CASRKGLGSYNEQFF | TGTGCCAGCAGGAAAGGACTAGGGTCCTACAATGAGCAGTTCTTC | TRBD2 | TRBJ2-1 | TRBV6-1 | NA
CASSEGGRGIYGYTF | TGTGCCAGCAGTGAGGGGGGCCGGGGGATCTATGGCTACACCTTC | NA | TRBJ1-2 | TRBV2 | NA
CSATGDGLGF | TGCAGTGCTACTGGGGACGGACTTGGATTC | NA | TRBJ2-1 | TRBV20-1 | NA
CATGTGGLQPQHF | TGTGCCACCGGGACAGGGGGACTTCAGCCCCAGCATTTT | TRBD1 | TRBJ1-5 | TRBV10-3 | NA
CASRGGQGSGVNQPQHF | TGTGCCAGCAGAGGTGGACAGGGCTCAGGGGTCAATCAGCCCCAGCATTTT | TRBD1 | TRBJ1-5 | TRBV6-1 | many
CASKLALLRTDTQYF | TGTGCCAGCAAGCTCGCCCTTCTCCGCACAGATACGCAGTATTTT | NA | TRBJ2-3 | TRBV6-1 | many
CASRDRGGYTGELFF | TGTGCCAGCAGGGACAGGGGGGGCTACACCGGGGAGCTGTTTTTT | TRBD1 | TRBJ2-2 | TRBV12-3/TRBV12-4 | many
CASSIGGELFF | TGTGCCAGTAGTATAGGCGGGGAGCTGTTTTTT | NA | TRBJ2-2 | TRBV19 | NA
CASSPGAGNTGELFF | TGTGCCAGTAGCCCAGGGGCTGGGAACACCGGGGAGCTGTTTTTT | NA | TRBJ2-2 | TRBV19 | many
CASSIRVRDEQFF | TGTGCCAGTAGTATTAGGGTTCGGGATGAGCAGTTCTTC | NA | TRBJ2-1 | TRBV19 | NA
CASSANRGGNTEAFF | TGTGCCAGCAGCGCTAACAGGGGTGGGAACACTGAAGCTTTCTTT | TRBD1 | TRBJ1-1 | TRBV7-8 | NA
CASSTSGVPAPQHF | TGTGCCAGTAGTACGTCAGGGGTCCCCGCGCCCCAGCATTTT | NA | TRBJ1-5 | TRBV19 | NA
CASRDRDHEQYF | TGTGCCAGCAGGGACAGGGACCACGAGCAGTACTTC | TRBD1 | TRBJ2-7 | TRBV6-1 | NA
CASSITGGTDTQYF | TGTGCCAGTAGTATAACGGGCGGCACAGATACGCAGTATTTT | NA | TRBJ2-3 | TRBV19 | NA
CAISEGLADNEQFF | TGTGCCATCAGTGAGGGACTAGCGGACAATGAGCAGTTCTTC | TRBD2 | TRBJ2-1 | TRBV10-3 | NA
CASSYGDGTEAFF | TGTGCCAGCAGCTACGGAGACGGCACTGAAGCTTTCTTT | NA | TRBJ1-1 | TRBV7-9 | many
CASSFFNNEQFF | TGTGCCAGCAGTTTCTTCAACAATGAGCAGTTCTTC | NA | TRBJ2-1 | TRBV12-3/TRBV12-4 | NA
CAISEGTSQHF | TGTGCCATCAGTGAGGGGACGTCCCAGCATTTT | NA | TRBJ1-5 | TRBV10-3 | NA